The 18 T cell receptor beta chains reported below all come from one sample, sequenced in a study of blood T cell repertoires in COVID-19. Measured with immunoSEQ multiplex PCR; TCRdb has only the in-frame clones, and not every one. The data contain about 62,000 clones, about nine tenths of them seen just once; the ten biggest clones take up 1.3%. Sequencing was done on a sample of peripheral blood. These receptors all come from a woman older than 75 with acute or convalescent COVID-19.

The genes are TRBV12-3 or TRBV12-4 and TRBJ1-2, with D possibly matching TRBD1 (6 bases). Trimming took off 5 bases at V and 3 bases at J, with 10 bases between the two ends. This CDR3 contains 13 residues. The CDR3 sequence: CASSRRTDYGYTF. The CDR3 bases are TGTGCCAGCAGTCGACGGACAGACTATGGCTACACCTTC.

J is TRBJ2-3 and V is TRBV5-4; the D gene is possibly TRBD2 (5 bases). Germline values: CDR1 SGHNT, CDR2 YYREEE (reference sequence). The V end lost 3 bases, the J end lost 5 bases, and 7 bases lay between the germline ends. The CDR3 covers 12 residues. CDR3 region: CASSSRGDTQYF. CDR3 DNA sequence: TGTGCCAGCAGCTCCCGGGGAGATACGCAGTATTTT. The variable domain in full, completed from reference TRBV5-4 and TRBJ2-3, reads ETGVTQSPTHLIKTRGQQVTLRCSSQSGHNTVSWYQQALGQGPQFIFQYYREEENGRGNFPPRFSGLQFPNYSSELNVNALELDDSALYLCASSSRGDTQYFGPGTRLTVL.

In DNA, the CDR3 is TGTGCCAGCTCACCAAATCACTCTGGGGCCAACGTCCTGACTTTC. This gives the protein CASSPNHSGANVLTF. This chain uses TRBV18 with TRBJ2-6; the D is unclear. The CDR3 covers 15 residues. Trimming cost V 2 bases and J 0 bases, with 5 bases left between them. Germline lookup yields CDR1 KGHSH and CDR2 LQKENI.

The V and J genes are TRBV5-1 and TRBJ2-7, with 9 bases lining up with TRBD1. V gave up 2 bases and J gave up 6 bases; unmatched junction bases: 6. Germline lookup yields CDR1 SGHRS and CDR2 YFSETQ. The length of the CDR3 is 14 residues. CDR3 coding DNA: TGCGCCAGCAGCTTATGGACAGGGGTCGGCGAGCAGTACTTC. Amino acids: CASSLWTGVGEQYF.

The CDR3: CASSLEGRGGQETQYF. In DNA, the CDR3 is TGTGCCAGCAGCTTAGAGGGCAGGGGCGGCCAAGAGACCCAGTACTTC. The J gene is TRBJ2-5, the V gene TRBV7-2; possible D gene TRBD1, 6 bases. This CDR3 region has 16 residues. The germline V gene encodes CDR1 SGHTA and CDR2 FQGNSA. V was cut by 1 base and J by 1 base, with 13 bases left in between. Variable domain in full (rest from reference TRBV7-2 and TRBJ2-5): GAGVSQSPSNKVTEKGKDVELRCDPISGHTALYWYRQSLGQGLEFLIYFQGNSAPDKSGLPSDRFSAERTGGSVSTLTIQRTQQEDSAVYLCASSLEGRGGQETQYFGPGTRLLVL.

The rearrangement links TRBV7-3 to TRBJ2-2, with 8 bases identical to TRBD1. CDR1 and CDR2 from the germline V gene are SGHTA and FQGTGA. The CDR3 has 14 amino acids. The V segment lost 6 bases and the J segment 5 bases; nucleotides outside the gene matches: 5. The CDR3 loop reads CASSPRQGTGELFF. DNA of the CDR3: TGTGCCAGCAGTCCTCGACAGGGGACCGGGGAGCTGTTTTTT.

The CDR3 loop is CASSAGTGVNTIYF. CDR3 bases: TGTGCCAGCAGCGCAGGGACAGGGGTCAACACCATATATTTT. The rearrangement joins TRBV5-6 to TRBJ1-3, with 10 nucleotides matching TRBD1. This CDR3 comprises 14 residues. Germline lookup yields CDR1 SGHDT and CDR2 YYEEEE. V was clipped by 4 bases and J by 7 bases; unmatched bases: 5.

V and J are TRBV5-4 and TRBJ2-2; no clear D gene. The CDR3 runs to 13 residues. Germline CDR1 and CDR2: SGHNT and YYREEE (reference sequence). The V end was cut by 1 base, the J end by 5 bases, with 6 bases between. The CDR3 sequence is CASSLRRTGELFF. The CDR3 nucleotides are TGTGCCAGCAGCTTGCGGAGAACCGGGGAGCTGTTTTTT.

The chain has TRBV19 and TRBJ2-3, with a possible D match to TRBD2 (6 bases). Germline V gene data show CDR1 as LNHDA and CDR2 as SQIVND (reference sequence). The CDR3 spans 14 residues. Trimming left V 10 bases short and J 0 bases short, with 14 bases between. CDR3 sequence: CATAFGTSTDTQYF. The CDR3 bases are TGTGCCACTGCCTTTGGGACTAGCACAGATACGCAGTATTTT. The variable domain in full, with the rest retrieved from reference TRBV19 and TRBJ2-3, is DGGITQSPKYLFRKEGQNVTLSCEQNLNHDAMYWYRQDPGQGLRLIYYSQIVNDFQKGDIAEGYSVSREKKESFPLTVTSAQKNPTAFYLCATAFGTSTDTQYFGPGTRLTVL.

This clone showed up just once. V is TRBV9 and J is TRBJ1-2, with 8 bases aligning to TRBD1. The germline V gene encodes CDR1 SGDLS and CDR2 YYNGEE. V shed 4 bases, J shed 4 bases, and the junction held 6 bases outside the gene matches. The length of the CDR3 is 14 residues. CDR3 nucleotide sequence: TGTGCCAGCAGCACCCCAGGGGGCGCCTATGGCTACACCTTC. Amino acids: CASSTPGGAYGYTF.

The chain links TRBV5-4 to TRBJ2-5; 8 bases map to TRBD2. The CDR3 loop spans 18 amino acids. CDR1 and CDR2 (germline): SGHNT, YYREEE (reference sequence). With 0 bases clipped from V and 5 bases from J, the junction kept 15 bases outside the gene matches. The CDR3 DNA reads as TGTGCCAGCAGCTTGGCCAGTAGCGGGGAGTCCAGGATGGAGACCCAGTACTTC. Protein product: CASSLASSGESRMETQYF. The full variable domain, with the rest looked up from reference TRBV5-4 and TRBJ2-5, is ETGVTQSPTHLIKTRGQQVTLRCSSQSGHNTVSWYQQALGQGPQFIFQYYREEENGRGNFPPRFSGLQFPNYSSELNVNALELDDSALYLCASSLASSGESRMETQYFGPGTRLLVL.

The chain joins TRBV19 to TRBJ2-5; tentative D call: TRBD1 (6 bases). V dropped 5 bases and J dropped 1 base, with 11 bases sitting between them. Germline V CDR1 and CDR2: LNHDA, SQIVND (reference sequence). This CDR3 comprises 14 residues. CDR3 protein: CASSVRTVQETQYF. As DNA, the CDR3 is TGTGCCAGTAGTGTCAGGACAGTCCAAGAGACCCAGTACTTC.

The chain couples TRBV28 to TRBJ1-1, with 8 bases aligning to TRBD1. Unmatched junction bases numbered 3, after V lost 5 bases and J lost 1 base. CDR1 and CDR2 (germline): MDHEN, SYDVKM. There are 14 residues in the CDR3. The DNA of the CDR3 is TGTGCCAGCAGTCGGGACAGGAGGAACACTGAAGCTTTCTTT. Its protein is CASSRDRRNTEAFF. Supplemented by reference TRBV28 and TRBJ1-1, the full variable domain reads DVKVTQSSRYLVKRTGEKVFLECVQDMDHENMFWYRQDPGLGLRLIYFSYDVKMKEKGDIPEGYSVSREKKERFSLILESASTNQTSMYLCASSRDRRNTEAFFGQGTRLTVV.

CDR3 bases: TGTGCCAGCAGCTTCCGAGACCTACTAGCGGGAGGGGATACTGAGCAGTTCTTC. Translation gives CASSFRDLLAGGDTEQFF. This chain uses TRBV9 with TRBJ2-1; 13 nucleotides align to TRBD2. There are 18 residues in the CDR3. V lost 4 bases and J lost 9; bases outside the gene matches: 16. Germline V gene sequence: CDR1 SGDLS, CDR2 YYNGEE.

This chain uses TRBV4-2 with TRBJ2-3; TRBD2 agrees at 9 bases. This CDR3 comprises 14 residues. J gave up 0 bases and V 6 bases, and 1 base lay outside the gene matches. Germline V gene sequence: CDR1 LGHNA, CDR2 YNFKEQ. The CDR3: CASSGLASTDTQYF. For the CDR3, the DNA is TGTGCCAGCAGTGGACTAGCGAGCACAGATACGCAGTATTTT.

This chain uses TRBV7-9 with TRBJ2-2; D is possibly TRBD1 (7 bases). Between the trimmed V and J ends, which lost 0 bases and 4 bases, there was a span of 15 bases. The CDR3 spans 17 residues. CDR1 and CDR2 from the germline V gene are SEHNR and FQNEAQ (reference sequence). CDR3 DNA sequence: TGTGCCAGCAGCTTAGCCCCAGGGGGGACGGTCACCGGGGAGCTGTTTTTT. Its translation is CASSLAPGGTVTGELFF. Supplemented by reference TRBV7-9 and TRBJ2-2, the full variable domain reads DTGVSQNPRHKITKRGQNVTFRCDPISEHNRLYWYRQTLGQGPEFLTYFQNEAQLEKSRLLSDRFSAERPKGSFSTLEIQRTEQGDSAMYLCASSLAPGGTVTGELFFGEGSRLTVL.

The V gene is TRBV19, the J gene TRBJ1-2, with D hard to call. Germline CDR1 reads LNHDA; CDR2 reads SQIVND (reference sequence). The V end was cut by 0 bases, the J end by 12 bases, with 14 bases between. CDR3 length equals 13 residues. The CDR3 reads CASSIENDAGHTF. The CDR3 DNA is TGTGCCAGTAGTATAGAAAACGACGCGGGCCACACCTTC.

The chain combines TRBV19 with TRBJ1-5; perhaps TRBD1 as D (6 bases). CDR1 and CDR2 from the germline V gene are LNHDA and SQIVND (reference sequence). This CDR3 comprises 14 residues. Between the trimmed V and J ends, which lost 10 bases and 1 base, there was a span of 14 bases. CDR3 bases: TGTGCCACACAGGACAGAAAAAGCAATCAGCCCCAGCATTTT. Protein: CATQDRKSNQPQHF.